The source of this T cell receptor beta chain is a study of early T cells in non-severe SARS-CoV-2 infection. Turning to the study itself: Sequencing of unsorted whole blood was done on bulk RNA, leaving chains unpaired. General study findings and limits: The matching step, a VDJdb search, favored anti-spike CD8 responses and missed private and CD4 specificities.

The V gene lost 6 bases and the J gene lost 3 bases, with 18 bases spanning the gap. The CDR3 has 16 amino acids. Germline values: CDR1 LNHDA, CDR2 SQIVND (reference sequence). Each cDNA molecule carried a unique molecular identifier. TCRdb recomputed calls from the 5' RACE reads with MiXCR, one row per CDR3 protein. The repertoire consists of roughly 51,000 distinct CDR3 sequences, with around 6.9% occurring once and the leading ten covering about 2.7%. This clonotype was counted many times. The antigen is not known. The TCR sequence derives from an adult who was a healthcare worker with PCR-confirmed SARS-CoV-2 infection or an uninfected control (not recorded which). The sample consisted of whole blood, taken at baseline. This sequence joins TRBV19 and TRBJ2-1; D is possibly TRBD1 (6 bases). CDR3 sequence: CASSALRQVRYNEQFF. CDR3 DNA: TGTGCCAGTAGCGCATTAAGACAGGTCCGCTACAATGAGCAGTTCTTC.